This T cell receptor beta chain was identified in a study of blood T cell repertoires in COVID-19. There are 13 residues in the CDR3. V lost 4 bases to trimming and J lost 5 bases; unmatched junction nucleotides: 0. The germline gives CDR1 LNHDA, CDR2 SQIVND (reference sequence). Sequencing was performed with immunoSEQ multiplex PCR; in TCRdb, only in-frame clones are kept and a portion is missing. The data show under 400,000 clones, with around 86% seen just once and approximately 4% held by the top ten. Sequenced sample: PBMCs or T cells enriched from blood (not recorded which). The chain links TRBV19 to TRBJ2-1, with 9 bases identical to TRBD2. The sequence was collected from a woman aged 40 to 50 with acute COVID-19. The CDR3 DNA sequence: TGTGCCAGTAGTAGGACTAGCGACAATGAGCAGTTCTTC. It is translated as CASSRTSDNEQFF. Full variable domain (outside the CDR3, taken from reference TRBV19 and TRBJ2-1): DGGITQSPKYLFRKEGQNVTLSCEQNLNHDAMYWYRQDPGQGLRLIYYSQIVNDFQKGDIAEGYSVSREKKESFPLTVTSAQKNPTAFYLCASSRTSDNEQFFGPGTRLTVL.